In this sample, the clone carrying this TCR beta chain turned up many times. Its target is not known. Stated time point: newly diagnosed GD, antithyroid drugs for less than 3 months. RNA extracted from PBMCs served as the sequencing template. This CDR3 comprises 13 residues. Trimming stripped 4 bases from V and 1 base from J, with 8 bases between. Germline-derived CDR1 and CDR2 are SGHTA and FQGNSA. The record originates from a study of regulatory T cells in long-lasting Graves disease. Whole-study findings and limits: Persistent Graves' patients showed reduced TCR diversity versus newly diagnosed patients.

Researchers made TCR beta libraries by using iRepertoire HTBI primers and running Arm-PCR on CDR3 regions. MiXCR, applied by TCRdb to the multiplex PCR reads, yields one record per CDR3 protein. Of 400,000 to 500,000 distinct CDR3 sequences listed, about 17% are singletons. These data were also reused for a study on T cells in Graves' hyperthyroidism and ophthalmopathy.

The clonotype comes from a woman between 18 and 30 years old with Graves disease. The gene calls are TRBV7-2 and TRBJ2-7; no clear D gene. Sample: peripheral blood mononuclear cells (PBMCs), taken at new diagnosis, from a patient treated with antithyroid drugs. The CDR3 reads CASSSHPSYEQYF. DNA for the CDR3: TGTGCCAGCAGCTCCCACCCTTCCTACGAGCAGTACTTC.